This T cell receptor (beta chain) originates from a study of lymphopenia after photon versus proton radiotherapy. Study conclusions and caveats: After the lymphocyte nadir, photon-treated repertoires showed oligoclonal expansion, especially of CD8+ Temra cells. Post-nadir TCR diversity decline inversely tracked overall survival among those who died.

Sequencing used immunoSEQ multiplex PCR; TCRdb keeps in-frame clones, though not all of them. The sample records about 68,000 clones, roughly 91% being singletons. About this clone itself: Its antigen is currently unknown.

The starting material was peripheral blood, obtained from a patient treated with photon-based radiotherapy. The clonotype was recovered from a woman aged 70 to 79 with pancreatic cancer.

The CDR3: CASTKQGFSGNTIYF. CDR3 bases: TGTGCCAGCACTAAACAGGGCTTCTCTGGAAACACCATATATTTT. This chain connects TRBV6-5 to TRBJ1-3; D might be TRBD1 (6 bases). Germline assignment: CDR1 MNHEY and CDR2 SVGAGI. The CDR3 spans 15 residues. V was clipped by 7 bases and J by 0 bases, with 13 bases between them.